What follows describes a single TCR beta chain. The specificity of this receptor is unknown. No per-base quality is available; no much larger clone lies one base away. In total, roughly 670 healthy bone marrow donors made up the cohort. At the time of sampling, all cohort members were nominally healthy, though unrecorded immune exposures were likely present. The donor was CMV seronegative and was included in the group of about 350 seronegative cohort members. Every donor gave a peripheral blood sample, and the peripheral blood mononuclear cells from that sample were used for TCR beta sequencing. The Qiagen DNeasy Blood Extraction Kit was used to extract genomic DNA from the blood cell samples. Libraries were prepared through the immunoSEQ multiplex PCR assay. For the multiplex PCR, a mixture combining 60 forward primers for TCR Vbeta segments and 13 reverse primers for TCR Jbeta segments was used. The CDR3 region of rearranged TCR beta genes was amplified from genomic DNA with a multiplex PCR assay. The amplified TCR beta libraries were sequenced on the Illumina HiSeq System as 87-base-pair reads. Concerning the study's data processing: A later analysis tallied roughly 78 million unique TCR beta chains across the 650 to 750 repertoires, and around 9.9 million of those chains were shared by two or more donors. To remove PCR and sequencing errors, raw reads were error-corrected and collapsed into unique sequences using a nearest-neighbor algorithm that merged closely related sequences. CDR3 sequences were aligned to IMGT reference sequences to assign V, D and J gene segments. For a sequence to be retained, a match of at least six nucleotides was required to both a V gene segment and a J gene segment. Rearrangements were called productive when the CDR3 lacked stop codons and stayed in frame with V and J; all others were non-productive. CDR3 was defined by IMGT convention, running from the second conserved V-encoded cysteine to the conserved J-encoded phenylalanine. In an earlier analysis of roughly 580 of the donors, sequences lacking an unambiguous match to a single V gene segment were excluded. An earlier analysis of under 750 of the donors called V segments functional above 56.7% productive rearrangements and segregating when the between-donor standard deviation exceeded 5%. To diagnose cytomegalovirus status from the catalog of TCR beta chain sequences, a statistical classification framework was built. In a later analysis, V and J genes were assigned by comparing TCR nucleotide sequences against IMGT/GENE-DB human TR gene sequences. A later analysis assigned CDR3 sequences and most-parsimonious VDJ recombination scenarios with the TCRdist pipeline. A later analysis defined each TCR beta chain by its CDR3 amino acid sequence plus V-gene family, and excluded reads lacking a unique V-gene family. A later analysis removed 550 to 700 highly shared, low-generation-probability nucleotide sequences to deal with suspected cross-contamination and a sequencing artifact. In a later analysis, a clonal expansion index was calculated for each public chain from normalized within-repertoire ranks of inferred template counts. Generation probabilities in a later analysis came from a VDJ recombination model fitted to out-of-frame rearrangements, and those results were checked against IGoR. In a later analysis, TCR-TCR, TCR-HLA and TCR-CMV co-occurrence was scored with hypergeometric tests, and a repertoire-size bias correction was applied to TCR pairs. False discovery rates were estimated in a later analysis by permuting HLA or CMV assignments 20 times. In a later analysis, co-occurring TCRs were grouped using DBSCAN, and TCRdist sequence similarity was added for clustering within HLA-allele-positive subsets. Repertoires with fewer than 30,000 or more than 120,000 public chains were left out of co-occurrence clustering, as were about 5 repertoires with anomalous nucleotide sharing. The immuneACCESS repertoire file appears here via TCRdb, limited to in-frame rearrangements. These files lack a portion of the clones; in checked studies, under half of the deficit traces to unresolved V genes, and the cause of the others is not known. Clonal size and the V and J genes are those of that table, whereas D and trimming came from the DNA. Recorded for this sample are 140,000 to 150,000 clones; 65% to 85% of them occurred a single time. The leading ten clones occupy approximately 6.8% of the sample.

The source of the sample is a study of cytomegalovirus exposure and HLA in healthy donors (dated by TCRdb to 2015 to 2018). About the full investigation: According to an earlier analysis of several hundred of the donors, about 180 million T cells yielded 117 million unique TCR beta sequences and more than 250 Gb of sequence data. Donor age, sex, ethnicity and CMV serostatus were compiled together with the repertoire data. The number of donors typed differed by locus, with roughly 620-630 for A, B, C, DRB1 and DQB1, about 500 for DQA1, 600 to 610 for DPA1, and 472 for DPB1. An early release that covered some 630 HLA-typed donors contained around 300 gigabases of sequencing data and some 87 million unique TCR sequences. The later analysis used no new phenotypic data to find candidate immune exposures, relying instead on TCR beta sequences and their occurrence across donors. Of the roughly 400 genotyped donors, over 65% fell in the genetic ancestry cluster associated with self-reported Caucasian donors. About five DR-DQ haplotypes were handled as single units for association and clustering, since linkage in the cohort was strong. Among about 360 genotyped donors of the cohort, an average of approximately 230,000 unique TCR beta nucleotide sequences were sequenced per donor, about a sixth of them non-productive. To study patterns of TCR occurrence, a later analysis re-analyzed previously published TCR beta repertoires from 550 to 800 donors and added high-resolution HLA genotyping. The study aimed to test whether cataloging public T cell receptors could reveal signatures of past pathogen exposure. Genome-wide SNP genotypes for about 65% of the 666 donors were used in a later genetic analysis, which treated that subset as a discovery cohort. All discovery cohort repertoires had been generated using a single sequencing platform. An earlier analysis of 450 to 750 of the donors used high-throughput TCR beta sequencing to judge whether each TCR beta V gene segment behaved as functional or pseudogenic. The study combined high-throughput TCR immunosequencing, statistical association of individual TCRs with disease status, and machine learning to predict cytomegalovirus infection status. A separate validation cohort of 90 to 150 different subjects was used in addition to the approximately 700-subject first cohort. Using immunosequencing, the study profiled T cell repertoires from 666 subjects and related those repertoires to cytomegalovirus serostatus. HLA typing included class I and class II loci at four-digit resolution. What the work shows at the level of the full study, not this receptor alone: Compared with equally common non-associated chains, HLA-associated TCR beta chains in a later analysis were more clonally expanded and had lower generation probabilities. The earlier analysis of nearly 600 of the donors excluded some 16 rarely observed V segments, including chromosome 9 orphons, because counts were too low. At a false discovery rate of 0.05, a later analysis linked approximately 18,000 TCR beta sequences to specific HLA alleles. A further reported finding was that TCR beta sequences accurately predicted the HLA-A and HLA-B alleles for most subjects in the first cohort. In this cohort, only TCR beta chains were sequenced, and detectable features were limited by the absence of alpha or paired-chain data. Across donors, most TCR sequences were observed very rarely, whereas some public TCRs were present in many individuals. A group of highly shared sequence variants was considered likely to be a technical artifact of the sequencing pipeline. A later genetic analysis reported fewer N-insertions in productive TCRs among donors in an Asian-associated ancestry cluster than the approximately 700-donor mean. According to a later analysis, TCR association rates differed among HLA loci, with DRB1 alleles showing the most associated TCRs and HLA-C alleles showing the fewest. The authors suggested that the approach could potentially be generalized to other disease states and immunological phenotypes. Immune exposure information for the cohort was limited to CMV serostatus. In vitro tests confirmed that a few of the cytomegalovirus-associated TCR beta chains recognize cytomegalovirus antigens. The study listed 150 to 200 TCR beta chains as associated with cytomegalovirus. According to a later analysis, parvovirus B19, influenza, CMV and Epstein-Barr virus appeared linked to several top co-occurrence clusters. The presence/absence analyses assumed that sequencing depth was roughly uniform across donors, and that assumption may not be true. A later genetic analysis associated a missense DCLRE1C variant with V-gene and J-gene trimming of TCR beta chains, and an independent cohort replicated the association. The classifier was reported to diagnose cytomegalovirus status with high specificity and sensitivity in both the original and validation cohorts. Strong co-occurrence of HLA alleles, especially DR and DQ, made assigning TCR associations to individual alleles difficult. Because the 87-base-pair reads could not distinguish some IMGT-functional V segments, including TRBV6-2 and TRBV6-3, those segments were excluded. Because some donors lacked HLA typing at each locus, the association tests relied only on the typed subset. Broadly in line with IMGT annotations, most TCR beta V segments showed up in productive rearrangements about 87% or about 30% of the time in an earlier analysis of some 590 of the donors. Correlated functional status among segregating V segments might be attributable to linkage disequilibrium, but an unknown experimental factor could not be ruled out. Most CMV-associated TCR beta chains appeared to be HLA-restricted in a later analysis, and the HLA associations seemed to be driven largely by CMV exposure.

Trimming takes 0 bases off V and 5 bases off J; junction bases not matched to a gene: 15. Based on the germline V gene, the CDR1 and CDR2 sequences are SGHAT and FQNNGV. Taken from cysteine to phenylalanine, the CDR3 has 20 residues. Left in the record is the CDR3 DNA by itself, 60 bases read in frame from the first base. This chain is built from TRBV11-2 and TRBJ2-5; TRBD2 lines up with 13 middle nucleotides. This receptor was taken from a man younger than 45 in good health and CMV-seronegative. The specimen was PBMCs. The sequenced DNA: TGTGCCAGCAGCTTAGATCAACCAGGACTAGCGGGAGCTGTAGGTGAGACCCAGTACTTC. It translates to CASSLDQPGLAGAVGETQYF.